This TCR beta chain was obtained from a study of blood T cells in healthy people across ages. This clonotype has just a few counts. Germline V gene data show CDR1 as SGHVS and CDR2 as FQNEAQ. CDR3 size: 13 residues. Trimming cost V 5 bases and J 4 bases, with 10 bases left between them. Through a sample-barcoded 5' primer and a J-beta primer mix, a second PCR was run for roughly 6 to 12 cycles. One entry per CDR3 protein, called by TCRdb with MiXCR from the 5' RACE reads. The sample includes approximately 1,100,000 distinct CDR3 sequences, under 55% of them seen just once. The chain employs TRBV7-8 and TRBJ2-3; D is unresolved. Sequenced material: blood. The receptor comes from a woman in her sixties or seventies in good health. CDR3 nucleotide sequence: TGTGCCAGCAGCCCCCTCCCGCCAGATACGCAGTATTTT. Amino acid sequence: CASSPLPPDTQYF.